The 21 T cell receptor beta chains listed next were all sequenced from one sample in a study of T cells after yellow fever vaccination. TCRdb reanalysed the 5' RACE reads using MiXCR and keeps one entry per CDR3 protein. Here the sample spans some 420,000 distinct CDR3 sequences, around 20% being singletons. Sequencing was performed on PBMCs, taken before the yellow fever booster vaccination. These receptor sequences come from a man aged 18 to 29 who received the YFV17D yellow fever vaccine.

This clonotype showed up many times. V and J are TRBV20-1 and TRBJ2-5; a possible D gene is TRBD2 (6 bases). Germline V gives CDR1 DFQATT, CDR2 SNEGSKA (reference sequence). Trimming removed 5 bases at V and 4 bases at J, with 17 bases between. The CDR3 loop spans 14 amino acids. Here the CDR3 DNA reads TGCAGTGCTGGAGGGCTAGGGAGGTCAGAGACCCAGTACTTC. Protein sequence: CSAGGLGRSETQYF.

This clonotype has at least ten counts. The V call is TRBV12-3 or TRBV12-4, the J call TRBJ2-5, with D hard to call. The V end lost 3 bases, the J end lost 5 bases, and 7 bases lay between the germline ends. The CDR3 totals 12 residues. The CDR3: CASSFSVETQYF. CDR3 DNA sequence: TGTGCCAGCAGTTTCTCTGTTGAGACCCAGTACTTC.

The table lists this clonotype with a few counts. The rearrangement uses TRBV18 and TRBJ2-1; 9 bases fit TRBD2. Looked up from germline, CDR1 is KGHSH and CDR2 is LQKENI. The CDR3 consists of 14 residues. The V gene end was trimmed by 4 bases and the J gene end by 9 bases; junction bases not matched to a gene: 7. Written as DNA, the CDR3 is TGTGCCAGCTCACAAGATAGCGGGGGTGGTGAGCAGTTCTTC. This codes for CASSQDSGGGEQFF. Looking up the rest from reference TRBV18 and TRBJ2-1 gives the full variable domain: NAGVMQNPRHLVRRRGQEARLRCSPMKGHSHVYWYRQLPEEGLKFMVYLQKENIIDESGMPKERFSAEFPKEGPSILRIQQVVRGDSAAYFCASSQDSGGGEQFFGPGTRLTVL.

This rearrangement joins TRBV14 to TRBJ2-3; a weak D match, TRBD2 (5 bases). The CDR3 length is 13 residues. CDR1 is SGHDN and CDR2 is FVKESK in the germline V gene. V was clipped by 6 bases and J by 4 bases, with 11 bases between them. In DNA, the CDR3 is TGTGCCAGCAGTTACATCGGGGCAGATACGCAGTATTTT. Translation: CASSYIGADTQYF.

DNA of the CDR3: TGTGCCAGCAGACAGACCCCTGGCACCATATATTTT. Amino acids: CASRQTPGTIYF. The genes are TRBV7-2 and TRBJ1-3; no clear D. The CDR3 covers 12 residues. The germline CDR1 and CDR2 sequences are SGHTA and FQGNSA. V gave up 6 bases and J gave up 9 bases, with 12 bases separating them.

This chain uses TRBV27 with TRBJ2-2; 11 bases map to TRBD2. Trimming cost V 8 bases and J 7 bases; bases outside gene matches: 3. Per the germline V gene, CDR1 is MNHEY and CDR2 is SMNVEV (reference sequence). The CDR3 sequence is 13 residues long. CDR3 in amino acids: CASYGLAGGELFF. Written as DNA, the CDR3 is TGTGCCAGCTACGGACTAGCGGGCGGGGAGCTGTTTTTT.

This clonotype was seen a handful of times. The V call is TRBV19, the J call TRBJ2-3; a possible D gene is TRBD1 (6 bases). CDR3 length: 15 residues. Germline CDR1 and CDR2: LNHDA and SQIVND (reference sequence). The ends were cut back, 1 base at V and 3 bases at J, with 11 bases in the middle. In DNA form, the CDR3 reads TGTGCCAGTAGTATAGCGGCAGGGGCGACAGATACGCAGTATTTT. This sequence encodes CASSIAAGATDTQYF.

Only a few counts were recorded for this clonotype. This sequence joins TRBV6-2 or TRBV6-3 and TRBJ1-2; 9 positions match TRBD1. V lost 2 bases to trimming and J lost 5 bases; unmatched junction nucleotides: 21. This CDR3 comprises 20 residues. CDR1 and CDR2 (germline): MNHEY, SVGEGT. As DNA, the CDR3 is TGTGCCAGCAGTTACGTCGGAGCGGTAACCCGGACAGGGGTGATTTATGGCTACACCTTC. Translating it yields CASSYVGAVTRTGVIYGYTF.

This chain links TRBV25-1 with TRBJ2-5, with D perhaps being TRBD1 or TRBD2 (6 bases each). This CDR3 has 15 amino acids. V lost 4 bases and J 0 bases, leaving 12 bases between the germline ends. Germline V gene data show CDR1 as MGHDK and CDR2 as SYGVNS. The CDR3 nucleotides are TGTGCCAGCAGTGTGGGGGGCGGGCACCAAGAGACCCAGTACTTC. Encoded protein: CASSVGGGHQETQYF.

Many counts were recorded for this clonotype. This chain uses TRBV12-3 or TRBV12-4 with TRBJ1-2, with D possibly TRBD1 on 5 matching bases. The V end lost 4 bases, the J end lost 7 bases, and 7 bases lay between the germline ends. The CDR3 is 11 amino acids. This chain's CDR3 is CASSSGSGYTF. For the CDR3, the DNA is TGTGCCAGCAGTTCAGGGAGTGGCTACACCTTC.

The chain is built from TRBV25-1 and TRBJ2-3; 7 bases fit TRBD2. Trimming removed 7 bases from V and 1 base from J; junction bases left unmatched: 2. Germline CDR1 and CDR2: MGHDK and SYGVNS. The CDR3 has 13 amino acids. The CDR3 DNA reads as TGTGCCAGCAAAACTAGCGGCACAGATACGCAGTATTTT. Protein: CASKTSGTDTQYF.

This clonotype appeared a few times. Written as DNA, the CDR3 is TGCGCCAGCAGCCACGAGGGGGTTTTCTCTGAAGCTTTCTTT. It codes for CASSHEGVFSEAFF. The gene calls are TRBV4-1 and TRBJ1-1; tentative D call: TRBD1 (6 bases). Germline V lookup: CDR1 MGHRA, CDR2 YSYEKL. The CDR3 spans 14 residues. The ends were cut back, 3 bases at V and 6 bases at J, with 14 bases in the middle.

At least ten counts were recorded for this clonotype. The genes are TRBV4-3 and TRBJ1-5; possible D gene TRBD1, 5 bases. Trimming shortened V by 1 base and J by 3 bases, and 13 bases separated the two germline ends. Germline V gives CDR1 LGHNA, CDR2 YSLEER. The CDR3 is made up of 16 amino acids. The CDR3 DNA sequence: TGCGCCAGCAGCCAAGGTAGTGCCAGGGACAATCAGCCCCAGCATTTT. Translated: CASSQGSARDNQPQHF.

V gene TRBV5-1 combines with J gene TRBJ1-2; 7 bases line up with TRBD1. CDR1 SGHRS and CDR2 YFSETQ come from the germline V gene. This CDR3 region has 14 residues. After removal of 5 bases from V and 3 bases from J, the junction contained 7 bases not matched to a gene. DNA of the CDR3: TGCGCCAGCAGACCCCGGCAGGGGGACTATGGCTACACCTTC. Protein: CASRPRQGDYGYTF.

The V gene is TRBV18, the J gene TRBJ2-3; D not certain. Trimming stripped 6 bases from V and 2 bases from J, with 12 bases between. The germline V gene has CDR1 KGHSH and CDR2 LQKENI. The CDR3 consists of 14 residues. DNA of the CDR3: TGTGCCAGCTCTCAGGCCCGGACCACAGATACGCAGTATTTT. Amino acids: CASSQARTTDTQYF. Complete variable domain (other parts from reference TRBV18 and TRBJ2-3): NAGVMQNPRHLVRRRGQEARLRCSPMKGHSHVYWYRQLPEEGLKFMVYLQKENIIDESGMPKERFSAEFPKEGPSILRIQQVVRGDSAAYFCASSQARTTDTQYFGPGTRLTVL.

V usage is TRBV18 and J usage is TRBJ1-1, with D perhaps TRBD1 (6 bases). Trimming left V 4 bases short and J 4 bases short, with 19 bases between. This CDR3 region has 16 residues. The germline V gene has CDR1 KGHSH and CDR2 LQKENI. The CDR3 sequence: CASSRRGHLRGTEAFF. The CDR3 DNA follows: TGTGCCAGCTCACGGCGGGGGCATTTAAGGGGCACTGAAGCTTTCTTT.

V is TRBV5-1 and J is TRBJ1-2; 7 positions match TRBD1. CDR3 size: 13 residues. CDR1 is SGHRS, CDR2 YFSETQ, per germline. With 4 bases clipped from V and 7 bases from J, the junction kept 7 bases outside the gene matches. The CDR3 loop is CASSVTGESGYTF. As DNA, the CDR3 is TGCGCCAGCAGCGTAACAGGGGAGAGTGGCTACACCTTC.

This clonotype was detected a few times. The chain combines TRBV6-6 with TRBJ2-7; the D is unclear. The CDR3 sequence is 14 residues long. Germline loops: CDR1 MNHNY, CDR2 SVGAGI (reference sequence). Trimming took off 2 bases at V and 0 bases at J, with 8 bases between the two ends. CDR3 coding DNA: TGTGCCAGCAGTTACGGGGTTGGCTCCTACGAGCAGTACGTC. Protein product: CASSYGVGSYEQYV.

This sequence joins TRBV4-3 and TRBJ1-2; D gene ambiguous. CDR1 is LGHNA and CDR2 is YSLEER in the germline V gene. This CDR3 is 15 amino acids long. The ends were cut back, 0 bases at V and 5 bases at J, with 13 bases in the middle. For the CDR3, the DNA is TGCGCCAGCAGCCAAGATCCCCTCCAATCTTATGGCTACACCTTC. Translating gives CASSQDPLQSYGYTF.

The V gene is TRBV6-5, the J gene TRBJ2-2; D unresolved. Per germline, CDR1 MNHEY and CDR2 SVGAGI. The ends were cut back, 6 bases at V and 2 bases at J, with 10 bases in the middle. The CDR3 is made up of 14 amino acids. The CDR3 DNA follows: TGTGCCAGCAGACAGTCCCCCAACACCGGGGAGCTGTTTTTT. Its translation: CASRQSPNTGELFF.

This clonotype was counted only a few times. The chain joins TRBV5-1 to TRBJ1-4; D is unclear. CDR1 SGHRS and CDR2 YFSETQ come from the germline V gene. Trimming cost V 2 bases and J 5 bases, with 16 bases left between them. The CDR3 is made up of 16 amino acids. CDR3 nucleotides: TGCGCCAGCAGCTTAGGGTCTTCGCAGGAAAATGAAAAACTGTTTTTT. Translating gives CASSLGSSQENEKLFF.